The 9 T cell receptor beta chains in this list originate from one sample, sequenced in a study of cytotoxic CD8 clonotypes in ibrutinib-treated CLL (dated by TCRdb to about 2021). According to the study, the label for this sample's time point signals: approximately 2 years on ibrutinib. The protocol used for the library was the immunoSEQ multiplex PCR assay. Sourced from immuneACCESS, this table was stored by TCRdb with only in-frame sequences that have V and J called. A share of the clones is absent; for the studies checked, an unresolved V gene accounts for under half, and the remainder has no known explanation. The sample table holds around 130,000 clones, of which 80% to 90% were seen once. The top ten clones comprise 2.5% to 3.5% of the sample. Material: PBMCs, obtained after 24 months of ibrutinib treatment. These receptors were obtained from a human donor with chronic lymphocytic leukemia.

This clone was counted once. V usage is TRBV5-4 and J usage is TRBJ2-2, with TRBD1 as a possible D gene (6 bases). Trimming cost V 4 bases and J 4 bases, with 14 bases left between them. The CDR3 runs 15 residues. Germline assignment: CDR1 SGHNT and CDR2 YYREEE (reference sequence). CDR3 sequence (DNA): TGTGCCAGCAGCGGAACAGGGATTGCCACCGGGGAGCTGTTTTTT. This sequence encodes CASSGTGIATGELFF.

The chain recombines TRBV6-1 with TRBJ2-7; D possibly matches TRBD1 or TRBD2 (5 bases each). Germline values: CDR1 MNHNS, CDR2 SASEGT. The length of the CDR3 is 14 residues. With 4 bases removed from V and 2 bases from J, the gap between germline ends came to 12 bases. The DNA for the CDR3 is TGTGCCAGCAGTGTCCTCGGGACCACCTACGAGCAGTACTTC. Encoded protein: CASSVLGTTYEQYF.

The rearrangement joins TRBV10-3 to TRBJ2-6, with D hard to call. CDR3 length equals 15 residues. The V gene lost 0 bases and the J gene lost 2 bases, with 5 bases spanning the gap. Germline V gene sequence: CDR1 ENHRY, CDR2 SYGVKD. CDR3 sequence: CAISESAAGANVLTF. The CDR3 DNA reads TGTGCCATCAGTGAGTCGGCAGCTGGGGCCAACGTCCTGACTTTC.

The table lists this clone with a few counts. Here the CDR3 DNA reads TGCGCCAGCAGCAGGGAGGACAACACTGAAGCTTTCTTT. As protein: CASSREDNTEAFF. This sequence joins TRBV5-1 and TRBJ1-1; D gene unclear. This CDR3 has 13 residues. V dropped 4 bases and J dropped 2 bases, with 9 bases sitting between them. Per germline, CDR1 SGHRS and CDR2 YFSETQ.

This clone occurred once. The V gene is TRBV29-1, the J gene TRBJ1-2; 7 nucleotides agree with TRBD1. Germline CDR1 SQVTM, CDR2 ANQGSEA. CDR3 length equals 15 residues. V lost 2 bases, J lost 0 bases, and 6 bases stayed unmatched. For the CDR3, the DNA is TGCAGCGTTGAAAGGCGGGGACAGCCTAACTATGGCTACACCTTC. Residues: CSVERRGQPNYGYTF.

This clone was seen only once. The CDR3 reads CASSTDPGRTGGETQYF. CDR3 sequence (DNA): TGTGCCAGCAGCACCGACCCCGGACGGACGGGCGGGGAGACCCAGTACTTC. This sequence joins TRBV5-8 and TRBJ2-5; TRBD2 is a possible D gene (5 bases). Looked up from germline, CDR1 is SGHTS and CDR2 is YDEGEE. Trimming removed 4 bases at V and 5 bases at J, with 24 bases between. The CDR3 loop spans 17 amino acids.

The CDR3 bases are TGTGCCAGCAGCGGGACAGAGAATGAAAAACTGTTTTTT. Amino acids: CASSGTENEKLFF. This chain uses TRBV5-3 with TRBJ1-4; 7 bases line up with TRBD1. TRBV5-3 has ORF status, its function being uncertain. The CDR3 contains 13 residues. Germline trimming cut 8 bases from V and 5 bases from J; bases unmatched to any gene: 6.

V and J are TRBV29-1 and TRBJ1-1; 7 bases match TRBD1. Germline V gives CDR1 SQVTM, CDR2 ANQGSEA. Trimming cost V 5 bases and J 5 bases; bases outside gene matches: 20. CDR3 size: 17 residues. The CDR3 DNA reads as TGCAGCGTTTCCAGACCGCGGGACAGACGAAGTGGGACTGAAGCTTTCTTT. As protein: CSVSRPRDRRSGTEAFF.

The chain joins TRBV5-6 to TRBJ1-1; the match to TRBD1 covers 8 bases. CDR1 and CDR2 (germline): SGHDT, YYEEEE. Trimming removed 5 bases from V and 3 bases from J; junction bases left unmatched: 6. This CDR3 contains 14 residues. CDR3 nucleotide sequence: TGTGCCAGCAGACGCGGACAGGGCTACACTGAAGCTTTCTTT. Protein product: CASRRGQGYTEAFF.